This paragraph reports one T cell receptor (beta chain). CDR3 size: 16 residues. Germline V gene sequence: CDR1 LNHDA, CDR2 SQIVND (reference sequence). The germline V and J ends were trimmed by 5 bases and 2 bases, with 19 bases remaining between them. In the original workflow: Reference gene primer amplification yielded estimated nucleated cell counts. Profiling relied on immunoSEQ multiplex PCR, and the TCRdb table lists in-frame clones only, not all of them. D and trimming were read from the DNA, whereas the V and J calls and clone size are those reported in that table. The data show roughly 56,000 clones, around 89% seen once. The data stem from a study of blood T cell repertoires in COVID-19. In the study overall: There were acute and convalescent COVID-19 samples, and they came from the United States, Italy and Spain. PBMCs, B-cell-depleted T cells, or T cells were the source of the cDNA or gDNA that made up the material.

The clonotype comes from a man aged 60-69 years with active COVID-19. V gene TRBV19 combines with J gene TRBJ2-7; D ambiguous. The sequencing sample was made of peripheral blood. The chain's CDR3 is CASSLSRILKPYEQYF. The CDR3 nucleotides read TGTGCCAGTAGTCTCTCGAGGATTTTGAAACCCTACGAGCAGTACTTC.